One T cell receptor beta chain is described in this entry. Its antigen is as yet unknown. This entry is derived from a study of OX40 agonist ivuxolimab in advanced cancers. Study-level points and caveats: CD8+ T cells showed, on average, more clonal expansion than CD4+ cells. At doses 0.1 to 3.0 mg/kg, CD4+ and CD8+ clones expanded.

Clones were read by immunoSEQ multiplex PCR, and TCRdb kept only the in-frame ones, dropping some. The top ten hold 9.8% of the sample, which has roughly 64,000 clones, roughly 81% seen once. V lost 3 bases to trimming and J lost 5 bases, with 20 bases between them. This CDR3 has 16 residues. Germline V gene data show CDR1 as KGHSH and CDR2 as LQKENI. The source is an adult with an advanced solid tumor such as melanoma, head and neck, liver or kidney cancer. The chain uses TRBV18 and TRBJ2-7; the D gene is possibly TRBD1 (7 bases). The specimen was CD4+ or CD8+ T cells sorted from blood, collected in a trial of the OX40 agonist ivuxolimab. Here the CDR3 reads CASSPRDSYKSDEQYF. CDR3 coding DNA: TGTGCCAGCTCACCGCGGGACAGTTACAAATCCGACGAGCAGTACTTC.